A selection of T cell receptor beta chains follows, all from one sample in a study of immune evolution from preneoplasia to lung adenocarcinoma. The repertoire was sequenced with immunoSEQ multiplex PCR; TCRdb's copy has only in-frame clones and lacks some. The sample carries several thousand clones, 79% recorded once. Sequenced: FFPE adjacent normal lung tissue. These receptors originate from a person aged 60-80 years with lung adenocarcinoma. Both conserved end residues are part of each CDR3. A D gene is named only where the DNA matches it firmly. A row's size may be missing; if present it is once, few, many or a size class.

v_call	j_call	clone_size	d_call	cdr3_nt	cdr3_aa
TRBV20-1	TRBJ2-7	-	-	TGCAGTGGGGGCGAAAGGTACGAGCAGTACTTC	CSGGERYEQYF
TRBV7-9	TRBJ1-3	-	-	TGTGCCAGCAGCTTAGGGTGGGTCTCTGGAAACACCATATATTTT	CASSLGWVSGNTIYF
TRBV20-1	TRBJ2-7	-	-	TGCAGTGCTACAGGGGCGTACGAGCAGTACTTC	CSATGAYEQYF
TRBV4-1	TRBJ2-5	-	-	TGCGCCAGCAGCCAAGCCCCGAACAGTACCCCCTCGGCCCAGTACTTC	CASSQAPNSTPSAQYF
TRBV9	TRBJ1-2	medium-sized	-	TGTGCCAGCAGCGTAGCGTCCGGGGGGAACTATGGCTACACCTTC	CASSVASGGNYGYTF
TRBV7-8	TRBJ1-2	-	TRBD1	TGTGCCAGCAGCTCTCTACGACAGGGCTACTATGGCTACACCTTC	CASSSLRQGYYGYTF
TRBV27	TRBJ2-7	-	-	TGTGCCAGCAGTTCTCGACAGGCTTTGACACGCCAATACTTC	CASSSRQALTRQYF
TRBV30	TRBJ2-5	few	-	TGTGCCTGGAGTGTTGGGCGCCGAGAGACCCAGTACTTC	CAWSVGRRETQYF
TRBV5-6	TRBJ2-1	-	TRBD2	TGTGCCAGCAGCGGGGGACTAGCGGGAGGGAATGAGCAGTTCTTC	CASSGGLAGGNEQFF
TRBV25-1	TRBJ2-5	-	TRBD2	TGTGCCAGCAGTGATCCCCTAGCGGGAAGGAGGTGGGAGACCCAGTACTTC	CASSDPLAGRRWETQYF
TRBV4-1	TRBJ2-2	once	TRBD2	TGCGCCAGCAGCCAAGGCCCTTTAAGCAGCGGGAGGGCCACCGGGGAGCTGTTTTTT	CASSQGPLSSGRATGELFF
TRBV11-2	TRBJ2-7	few	-	TGTGCCAGCAGCTTAGGCCACAGTTCCTACGAGCAGTACTTC	CASSLGHSSYEQYF
TRBV9	TRBJ1-6	-	-	TGTGCCAGCAGCGTAGCGATAGGAGGGAATTCACCCCTCCACTTT	CASSVAIGGNSPLHF
TRBV5-4	TRBJ2-3	-	-	TGTGCCAGCAGCTTGGGCGGGGCAGATACGCAGTATTTT	CASSLGGADTQYF
TRBV30	TRBJ1-2	few	-	TGTGCCTGGAGTGAAAGGGAGGAGGGCTACACCTTC	CAWSEREEGYTF
TRBV20-1	TRBJ2-7	few	TRBD2	TGCAGTGGGCTAGCGGACTACGAGCAGTACTTC	CSGLADYEQYF
TRBV18	TRBJ2-7	-	-	TGTGCCAGCTCACCAGCACGCGAGCAGTACTTC	CASSPAREQYF
TRBV28	TRBJ1-4	-	-	TGTGCCGGCAGTGGGGGGCAAATTGAAAAACTGTTTTTT	CAGSGGQIEKLFF
TRBV6-4	TRBJ2-1	-	-	TGTGCCAGCAGTGAGGGCAGGGAAGGCCATGAGCAGTTCTTC	CASSEGREGHEQFF
TRBV29-1	TRBJ2-7	-	-	TGCAGCGTTGAAGATCCTTGGACAGACTCCTACGAGCAGTACTTC	CSVEDPWTDSYEQYF
TRBV25-1	TRBJ2-5	large	-	TGTGCCAGCGGCCGGGACGGTGCTTTGAAGACCCAGTACTTC	CASGRDGALKTQYF
TRBV7-2	TRBJ1-2	few	-	TGTGCCAGCAGCCCGAGGGCAGGGAACTATGGCTACACCTTC	CASSPRAGNYGYTF
TRBV6-6	TRBJ1-6	-	-	TGTGCCGGCCGACGGGACAATTCACCCCTCCACTTT	CAGRRDNSPLHF